The source of this TCR beta chain is a study of blood T cells in healthy people across ages. The CDR3 contains 16 residues. J lost 7 bases, V lost 6 bases, and 12 bases had no gene match. Germline-derived CDR1 and CDR2 are DFQATT and SNEGSKA (reference sequence). With a J-beta primer mix and a sample-barcoded 5' primer, a second PCR ran about 7 to 12 cycles. TCRdb re-analysed the 5' RACE reads in MiXCR, keeping a single row per CDR3 protein. The sample has 1.5 million to 2 million distinct CDR3 sequences; about 30% are singletons. This clonotype occurred a few times. The clonotype originates from a woman between 25 and 40 years old in good health. This chain joins TRBV20-1 and TRBJ2-1; 13 bases are a match to TRBD2. Sequenced sample: blood. The CDR3 spells CSARPLLAGGGNEQFF. In DNA form, the CDR3 reads TGCAGTGCCCGCCCGCTACTAGCGGGAGGGGGAAATGAGCAGTTCTTC.